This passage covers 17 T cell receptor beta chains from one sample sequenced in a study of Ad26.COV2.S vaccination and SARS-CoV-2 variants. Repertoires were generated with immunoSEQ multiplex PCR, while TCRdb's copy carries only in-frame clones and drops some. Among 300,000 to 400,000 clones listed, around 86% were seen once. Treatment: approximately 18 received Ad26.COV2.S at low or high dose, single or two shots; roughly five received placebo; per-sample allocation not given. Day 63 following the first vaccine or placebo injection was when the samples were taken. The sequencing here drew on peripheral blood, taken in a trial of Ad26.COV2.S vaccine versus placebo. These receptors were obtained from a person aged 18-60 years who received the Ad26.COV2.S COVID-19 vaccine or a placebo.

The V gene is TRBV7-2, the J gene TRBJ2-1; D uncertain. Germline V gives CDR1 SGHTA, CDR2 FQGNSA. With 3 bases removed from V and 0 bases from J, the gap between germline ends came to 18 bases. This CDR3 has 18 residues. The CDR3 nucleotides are TGTGCCAGCAGCTTCCCTACTGGGTCGGTTTACTCCTACAATGAGCAGTTCTTC. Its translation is CASSFPTGSVYSYNEQFF. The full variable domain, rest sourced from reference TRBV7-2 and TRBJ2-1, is GAGVSQSPSNKVTEKGKDVELRCDPISGHTALYWYRQSLGQGLEFLIYFQGNSAPDKSGLPSDRFSAERTGGSVSTLTIQRTQQEDSAVYLCASSFPTGSVYSYNEQFFGPGTRLTVL.

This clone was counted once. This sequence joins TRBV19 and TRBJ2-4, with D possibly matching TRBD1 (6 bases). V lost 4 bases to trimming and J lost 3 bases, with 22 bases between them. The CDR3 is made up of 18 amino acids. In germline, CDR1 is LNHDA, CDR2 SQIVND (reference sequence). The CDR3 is CASSTSRDIFLGKNIQYF. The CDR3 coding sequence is TGTGCCAGTAGTACGTCCCGGGACATATTCCTAGGCAAAAACATTCAGTACTTC.

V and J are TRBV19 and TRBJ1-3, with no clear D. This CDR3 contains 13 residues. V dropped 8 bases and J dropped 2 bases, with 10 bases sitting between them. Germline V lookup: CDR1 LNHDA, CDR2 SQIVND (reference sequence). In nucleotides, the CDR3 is TGTGCCAGTGAGCGGAACCCTGGAAACACCATATATTTT. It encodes CASERNPGNTIYF.

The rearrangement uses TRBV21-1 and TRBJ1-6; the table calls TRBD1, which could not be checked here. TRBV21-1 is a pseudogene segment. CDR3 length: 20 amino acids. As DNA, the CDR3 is TGTGCCAGCAGCAAAGAGGAAAGGACAGAGAGGAGCTCCTATAATTCACCCCTCCACTTT. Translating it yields CASSKEERTERSSYNSPLHF.

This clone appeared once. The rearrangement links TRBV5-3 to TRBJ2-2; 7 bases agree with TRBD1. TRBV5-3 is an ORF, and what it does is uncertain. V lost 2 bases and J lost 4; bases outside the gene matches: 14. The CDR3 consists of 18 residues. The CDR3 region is CARSFWLWQGEPTGELFF. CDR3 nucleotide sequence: TGTGCCAGAAGCTTTTGGTTGTGGCAGGGGGAACCCACCGGGGAGCTGTTTTTT.

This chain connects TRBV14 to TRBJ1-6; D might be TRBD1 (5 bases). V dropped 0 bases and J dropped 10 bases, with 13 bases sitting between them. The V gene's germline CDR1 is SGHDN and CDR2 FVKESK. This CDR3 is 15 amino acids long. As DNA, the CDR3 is TGTGCCAGCAGCCAAGAAAGGGGTTTCGGCTCACCCCTCCACTTT. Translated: CASSQERGFGSPLHF.

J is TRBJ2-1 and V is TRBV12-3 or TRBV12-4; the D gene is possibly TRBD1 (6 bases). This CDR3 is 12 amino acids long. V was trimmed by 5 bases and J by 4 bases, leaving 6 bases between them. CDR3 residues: CASSRGYNEQFF. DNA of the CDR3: TGTGCCAGCAGTAGGGGGTACAATGAGCAGTTCTTC.

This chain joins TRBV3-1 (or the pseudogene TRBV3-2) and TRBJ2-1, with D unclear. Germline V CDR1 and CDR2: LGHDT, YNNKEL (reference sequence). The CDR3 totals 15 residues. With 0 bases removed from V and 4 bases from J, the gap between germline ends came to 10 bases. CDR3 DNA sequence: TGTGCCAGCAGCCAAGATAGTTTCGGATACAATGAGCAGTTCTTC. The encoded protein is CASSQDSFGYNEQFF.

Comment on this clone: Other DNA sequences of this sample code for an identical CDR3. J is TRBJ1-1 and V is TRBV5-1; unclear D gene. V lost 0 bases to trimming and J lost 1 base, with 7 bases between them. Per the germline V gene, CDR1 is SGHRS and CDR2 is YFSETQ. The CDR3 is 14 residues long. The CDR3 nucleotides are TGCGCCAGCAGCTTGGAGGCGGCGAACACTGAAGCTTTCTTT. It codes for CASSLEAANTEAFF.

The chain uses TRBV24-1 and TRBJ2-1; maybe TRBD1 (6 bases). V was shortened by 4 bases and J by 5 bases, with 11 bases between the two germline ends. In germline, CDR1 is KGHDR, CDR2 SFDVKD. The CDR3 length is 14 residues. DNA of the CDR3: TGTGCCACCAGTGACCCGGACAGCAACAATGAGCAGTTCTTC. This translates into CATSDPDSNNEQFF.

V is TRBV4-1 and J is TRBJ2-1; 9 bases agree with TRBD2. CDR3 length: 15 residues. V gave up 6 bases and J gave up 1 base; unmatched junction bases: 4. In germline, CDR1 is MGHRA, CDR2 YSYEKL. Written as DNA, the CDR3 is TGCGCCAGCAGTGACAGCGGGGGGTCCTACAATGAGCAGTTCTTC. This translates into CASSDSGGSYNEQFF.

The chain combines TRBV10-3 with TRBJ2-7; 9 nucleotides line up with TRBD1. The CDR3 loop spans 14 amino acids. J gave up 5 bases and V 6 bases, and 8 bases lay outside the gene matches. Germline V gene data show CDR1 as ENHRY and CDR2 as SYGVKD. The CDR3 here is CAISPGQGIHEQYF. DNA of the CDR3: TGTGCCATCAGCCCGGGACAGGGAATCCACGAGCAGTACTTC.

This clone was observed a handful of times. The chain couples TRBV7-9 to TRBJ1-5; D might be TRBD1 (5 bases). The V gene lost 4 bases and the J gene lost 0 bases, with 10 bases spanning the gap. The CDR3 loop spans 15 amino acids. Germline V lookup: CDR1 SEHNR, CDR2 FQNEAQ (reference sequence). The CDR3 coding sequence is TGTGCCAGCAGCTCGGACGGACATAGCAATCAGCCCCAGCATTTT. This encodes CASSSDGHSNQPQHF.

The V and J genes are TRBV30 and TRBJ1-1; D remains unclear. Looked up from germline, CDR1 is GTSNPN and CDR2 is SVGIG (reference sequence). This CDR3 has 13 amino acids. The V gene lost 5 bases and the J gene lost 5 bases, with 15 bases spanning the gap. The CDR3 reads CAWETSHGTEAFF. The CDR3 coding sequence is TGTGCCTGGGAGACATCTCATGGGACTGAAGCTTTCTTT.

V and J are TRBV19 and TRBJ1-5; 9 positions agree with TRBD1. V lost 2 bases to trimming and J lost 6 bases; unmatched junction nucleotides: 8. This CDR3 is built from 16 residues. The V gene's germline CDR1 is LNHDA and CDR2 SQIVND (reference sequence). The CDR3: CASSITGTGFGQPQHF. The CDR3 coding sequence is TGTGCCAGTAGTATAACCGGGACAGGGTTCGGTCAGCCCCAGCATTTT.

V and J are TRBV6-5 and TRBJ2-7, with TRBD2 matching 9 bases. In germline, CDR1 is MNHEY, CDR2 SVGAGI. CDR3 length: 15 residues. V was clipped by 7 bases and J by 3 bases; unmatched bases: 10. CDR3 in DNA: TGTGCCAGCACCAACTCTCTAGCGGGATTCTACGAGCAGTACTTC. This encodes CASTNSLAGFYEQYF.

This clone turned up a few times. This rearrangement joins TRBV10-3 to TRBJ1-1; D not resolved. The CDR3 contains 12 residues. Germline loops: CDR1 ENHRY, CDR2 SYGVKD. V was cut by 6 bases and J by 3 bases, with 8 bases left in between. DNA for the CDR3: TGTGCCATCAGAGGGCCAGACACTGAAGCTTTCTTT. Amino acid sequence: CAIRGPDTEAFF.